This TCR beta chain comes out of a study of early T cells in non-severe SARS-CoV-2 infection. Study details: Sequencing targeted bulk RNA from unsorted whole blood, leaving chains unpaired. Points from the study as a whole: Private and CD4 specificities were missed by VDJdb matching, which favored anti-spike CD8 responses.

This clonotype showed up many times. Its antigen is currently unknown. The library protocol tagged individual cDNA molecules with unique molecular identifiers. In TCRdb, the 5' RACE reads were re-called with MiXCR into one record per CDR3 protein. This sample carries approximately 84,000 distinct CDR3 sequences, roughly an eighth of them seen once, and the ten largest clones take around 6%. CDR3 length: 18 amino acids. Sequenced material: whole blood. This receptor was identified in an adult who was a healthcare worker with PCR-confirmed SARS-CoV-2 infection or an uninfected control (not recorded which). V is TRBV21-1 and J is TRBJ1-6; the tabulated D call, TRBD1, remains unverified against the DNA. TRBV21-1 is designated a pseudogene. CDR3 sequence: CASSSLRDLSSYNSPLHF. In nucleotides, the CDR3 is TGTGCCAGCAGCAGTCTTCGGGACCTGAGCTCCTATAATTCACCCCTCCACTTT.